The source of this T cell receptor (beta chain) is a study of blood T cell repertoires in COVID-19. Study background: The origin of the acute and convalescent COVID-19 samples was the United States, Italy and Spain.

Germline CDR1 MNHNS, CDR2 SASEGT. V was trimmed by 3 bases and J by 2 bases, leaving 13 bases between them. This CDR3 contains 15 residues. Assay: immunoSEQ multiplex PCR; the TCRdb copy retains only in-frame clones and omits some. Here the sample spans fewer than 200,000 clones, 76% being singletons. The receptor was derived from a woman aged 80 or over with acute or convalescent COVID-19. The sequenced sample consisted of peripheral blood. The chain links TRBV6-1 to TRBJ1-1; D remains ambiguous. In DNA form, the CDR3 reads TGTGCCAGCAGTGAGATGGTCAGAAGTAACACTGAAGCTTTCTTT. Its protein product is CASSEMVRSNTEAFF.